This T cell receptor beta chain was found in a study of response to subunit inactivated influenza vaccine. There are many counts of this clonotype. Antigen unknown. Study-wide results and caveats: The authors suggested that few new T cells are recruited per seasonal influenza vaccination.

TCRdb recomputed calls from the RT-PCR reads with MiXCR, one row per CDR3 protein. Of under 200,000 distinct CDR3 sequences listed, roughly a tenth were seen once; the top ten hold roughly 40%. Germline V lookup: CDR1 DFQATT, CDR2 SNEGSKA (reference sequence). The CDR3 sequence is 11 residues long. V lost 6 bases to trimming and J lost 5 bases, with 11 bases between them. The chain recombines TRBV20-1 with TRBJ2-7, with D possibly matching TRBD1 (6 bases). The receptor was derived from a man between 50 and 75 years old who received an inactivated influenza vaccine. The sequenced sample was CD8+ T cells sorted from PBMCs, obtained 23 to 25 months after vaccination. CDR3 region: CSADRDNEQYF. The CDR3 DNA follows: TGCAGTGCGGATCGGGACAACGAGCAGTACTTC.